The clone carrying this T cell receptor beta chain was seen a handful of times. The antigen remains unidentified. These data are taken from a study of post-analysis software for immune sequencing data. Study-wide results and caveats: TRBV5-6, TRBV5-1 and TRBV20-1 belonged to a set of roughly five TRBV segments that were more frequent in patients than controls.

The germline gives CDR1 ENHRY, CDR2 SYGVKD. The V and J ends lost 8 bases and 4 bases, in that order; junction bases with no gene match: 14. This CDR3 has 16 residues. The authors incorporated unique molecular identifiers into the TCR beta cDNA libraries. One entry per CDR3 protein, called by TCRdb with MiXCR from the PCR reads. The profile shows more than 500,000 distinct CDR3 sequences, roughly 34% of them singletons. This sequence was found in a girl aged 2 to 17 with multiple sclerosis. The sample consisted of blood. This chain links TRBV10-3 with TRBJ1-2, with TRBD1 matching over 9 bases. CDR3 amino acids: CAIAGQGQSSVYGYTF. CDR3 nucleotides: TGTGCCATCGCGGGACAGGGTCAGTCCAGTGTCTATGGCTACACCTTC.